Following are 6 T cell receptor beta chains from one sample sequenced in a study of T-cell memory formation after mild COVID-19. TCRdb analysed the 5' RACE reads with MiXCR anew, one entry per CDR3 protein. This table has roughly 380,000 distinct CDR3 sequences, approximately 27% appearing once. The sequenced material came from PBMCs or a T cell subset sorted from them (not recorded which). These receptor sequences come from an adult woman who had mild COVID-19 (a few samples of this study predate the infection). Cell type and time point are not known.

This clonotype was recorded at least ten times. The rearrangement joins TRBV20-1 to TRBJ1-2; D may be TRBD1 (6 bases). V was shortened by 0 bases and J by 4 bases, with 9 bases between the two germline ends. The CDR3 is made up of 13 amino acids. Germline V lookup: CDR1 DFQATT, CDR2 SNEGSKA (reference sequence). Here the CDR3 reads CSARDPRGYGYTF. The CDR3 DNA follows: TGCAGTGCTAGAGATCCCAGGGGCTATGGCTACACCTTC.

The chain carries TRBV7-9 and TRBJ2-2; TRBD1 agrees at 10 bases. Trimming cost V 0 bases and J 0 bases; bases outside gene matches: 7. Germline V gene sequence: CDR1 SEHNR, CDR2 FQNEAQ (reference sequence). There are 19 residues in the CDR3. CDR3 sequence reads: CASSLASPGQGANTGELFF. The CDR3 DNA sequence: TGTGCCAGCAGCTTAGCGAGCCCCGGACAGGGGGCGAACACCGGGGAGCTGTTTTTT.

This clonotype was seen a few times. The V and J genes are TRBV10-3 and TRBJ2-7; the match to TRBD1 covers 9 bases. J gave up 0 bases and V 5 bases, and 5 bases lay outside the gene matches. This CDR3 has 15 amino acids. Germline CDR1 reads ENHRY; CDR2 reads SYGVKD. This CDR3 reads CAISSGTGSSYEQYF. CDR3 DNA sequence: TGTGCCATCAGTTCCGGGACAGGGTCCTCCTACGAGCAGTACTTC.

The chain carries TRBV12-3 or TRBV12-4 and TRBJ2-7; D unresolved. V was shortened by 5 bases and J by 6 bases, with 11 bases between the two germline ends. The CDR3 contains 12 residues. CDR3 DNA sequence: TGTGCCAGCAGTGCCTCCTCGGCCGAGCAGTACTTC. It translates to CASSASSAEQYF.

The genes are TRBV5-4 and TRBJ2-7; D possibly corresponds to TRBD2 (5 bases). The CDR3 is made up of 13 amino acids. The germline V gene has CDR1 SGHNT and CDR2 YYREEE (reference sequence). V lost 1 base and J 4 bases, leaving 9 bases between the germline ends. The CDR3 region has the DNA TGTGCCAGCAGCTTGTTCGGGGTATACGAGCAGTACTTC. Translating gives CASSLFGVYEQYF.

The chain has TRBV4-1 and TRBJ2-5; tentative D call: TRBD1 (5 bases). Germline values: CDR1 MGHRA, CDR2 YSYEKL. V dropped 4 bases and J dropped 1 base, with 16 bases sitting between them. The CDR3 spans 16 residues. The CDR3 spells CASSPRTQRGQETQYF. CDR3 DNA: TGCGCCAGCAGCCCCCGTACCCAAAGGGGCCAAGAGACCCAGTACTTC.